This T cell receptor (beta chain) was retrieved from a study of tumor and adjacent non-tumor tissue in lung cancer. Three rounds of nested PCR, following a modified ARM-PCR protocol, produced the TCRbeta library. TCRdb re-analysed the multiplex PCR reads in MiXCR, keeping a single row per CDR3 protein. The repertoire includes fewer than 150,000 distinct CDR3 sequences, roughly 70% of them detected once, and approximately 18% sits in the top ten. This sample's RNA came from whole unsorted tissue. Study results and caveats: Higher tumor TCR diversity was associated with shorter survival.

A word on this clonotype: The antigen is undetermined.

The TCR was taken from a man aged 60-69 years with small cell lung cancer. The sequencing input was lung tumor tissue.

CDR3 loop: CANRPPSGNYGYTF. CDR3 sequence (DNA): TGTGCCAACAGACCCCCCAGTGGGAACTATGGCTACACCTTC. The V call is TRBV12-3 or TRBV12-4, the J call TRBJ1-2; no firm D call. V lost 10 bases and J 2 bases, leaving 17 bases between the germline ends. The CDR3 has 14 residues.